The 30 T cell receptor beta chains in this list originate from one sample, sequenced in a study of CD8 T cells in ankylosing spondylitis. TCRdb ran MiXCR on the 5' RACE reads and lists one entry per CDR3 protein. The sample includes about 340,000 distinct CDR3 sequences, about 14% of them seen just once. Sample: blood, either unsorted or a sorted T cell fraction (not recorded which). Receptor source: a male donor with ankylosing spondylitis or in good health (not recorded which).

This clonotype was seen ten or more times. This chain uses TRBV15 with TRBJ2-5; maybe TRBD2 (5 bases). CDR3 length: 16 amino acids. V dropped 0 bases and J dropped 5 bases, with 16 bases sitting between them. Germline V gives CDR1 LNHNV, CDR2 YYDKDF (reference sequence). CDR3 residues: CATSRDVAMVAETQYF. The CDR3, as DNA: TGTGCCACCAGCAGAGATGTAGCTATGGTAGCGGAGACCCAGTACTTC.

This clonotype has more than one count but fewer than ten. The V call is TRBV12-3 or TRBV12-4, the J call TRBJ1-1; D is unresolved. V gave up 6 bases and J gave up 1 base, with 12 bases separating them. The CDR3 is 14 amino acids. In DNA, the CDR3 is TGTGCCAGCAGGCCGGGATCACCGAACACTGAAGCTTTCTTT. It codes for CASRPGSPNTEAFF.

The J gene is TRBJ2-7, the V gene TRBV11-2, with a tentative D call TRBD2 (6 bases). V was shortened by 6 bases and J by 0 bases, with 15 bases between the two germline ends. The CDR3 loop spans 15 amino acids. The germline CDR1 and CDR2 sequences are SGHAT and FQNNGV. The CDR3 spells CASSLSGWSSYEQYF. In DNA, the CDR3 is TGTGCCAGCAGTCTGAGCGGGTGGAGCTCCTACGAGCAGTACTTC.

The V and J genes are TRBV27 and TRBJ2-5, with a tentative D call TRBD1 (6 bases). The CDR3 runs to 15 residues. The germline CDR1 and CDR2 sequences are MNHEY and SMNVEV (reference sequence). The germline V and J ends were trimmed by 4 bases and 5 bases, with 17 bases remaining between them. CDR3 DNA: TGTGCCAGCAGTTCCGACACCTTGAGGGGGGAGACCCAGTACTTC. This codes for CASSSDTLRGETQYF.

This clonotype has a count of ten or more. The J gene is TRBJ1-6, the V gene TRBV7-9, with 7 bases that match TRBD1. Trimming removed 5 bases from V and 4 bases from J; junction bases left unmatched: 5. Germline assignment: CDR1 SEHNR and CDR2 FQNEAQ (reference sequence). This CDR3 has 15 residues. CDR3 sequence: CASSPPGQYNSPLHF. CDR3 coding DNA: TGTGCCAGCAGCCCTCCGGGACAGTATAATTCACCCCTCCACTTT.

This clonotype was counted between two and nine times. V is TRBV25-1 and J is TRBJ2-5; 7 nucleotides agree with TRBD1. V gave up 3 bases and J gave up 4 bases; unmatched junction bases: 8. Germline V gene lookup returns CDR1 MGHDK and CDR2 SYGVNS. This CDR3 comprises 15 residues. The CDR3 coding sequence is TGTGCCAGCAGTGATGCGGAGGCAGGGGGAGAGACCCAGTACTTC. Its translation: CASSDAEAGGETQYF.

The DNA of the CDR3 is TGCAGTCTACAGGGAGGGAATGAGCAGTTCTTC. It yields the protein CSLQGGNEQFF. This rearrangement joins TRBV20-1 to TRBJ2-1; D possibly corresponds to TRBD2 (7 bases). CDR1 and CDR2 (germline): DFQATT, SNEGSKA (reference sequence). CDR3 length equals 11 residues. The V end lost 8 bases, the J end lost 7 bases, and 12 bases lay between the germline ends.

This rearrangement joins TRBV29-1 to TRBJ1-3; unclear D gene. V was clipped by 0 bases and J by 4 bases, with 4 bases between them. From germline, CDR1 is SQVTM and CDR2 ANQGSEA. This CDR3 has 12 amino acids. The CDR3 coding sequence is TGCAGCGTTGAAGAAGGAGGAAACACCATATATTTT. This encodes CSVEEGGNTIYF. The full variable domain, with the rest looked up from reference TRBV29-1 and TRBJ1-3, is SAVISQKPSRDICQRGTSLTIQCQVDSQVTMMFWYRQQPGQSLTLIATANQGSEATYESGFVIDKFPISRPNLTFSTLTVSNMSPEDSSIYLCSVEEGGNTIYFGEGSWLTVV.

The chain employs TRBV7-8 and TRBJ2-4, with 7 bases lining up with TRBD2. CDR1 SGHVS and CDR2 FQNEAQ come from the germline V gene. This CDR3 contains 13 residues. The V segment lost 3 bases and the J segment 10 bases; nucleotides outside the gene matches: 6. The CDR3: CASSLPGGWIQYF. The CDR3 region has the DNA TGTGCCAGCAGCTTGCCGGGGGGATGGATTCAGTACTTC.

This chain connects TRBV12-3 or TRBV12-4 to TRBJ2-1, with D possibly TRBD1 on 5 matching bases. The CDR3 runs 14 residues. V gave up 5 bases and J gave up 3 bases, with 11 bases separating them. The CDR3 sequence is CASSQGPGYNEQFF. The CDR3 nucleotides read TGTGCCAGCAGTCAGGGCCCGGGCTACAATGAGCAGTTCTTC.

The CDR3 nucleotides are TGTGCCAGCAGCCAATTAGGGGCCGGGGCCAACGTCCTGACTTTC. Protein product: CASSQLGAGANVLTF. The chain links TRBV3-1 to TRBJ2-6; TRBD1 is a possible D gene (5 bases). V was shortened by 2 bases and J by 4 bases, with 9 bases between the two germline ends. Germline lookup yields CDR1 LGHDT and CDR2 YNNKEL (reference sequence). This CDR3 region has 15 residues. Full variable domain (missing parts from reference TRBV3-1 and TRBJ2-6): DTAVSQTPKYLVTQMGNDKSIKCEQNLGHDTMYWYKQDSKKFLKIMFSYNNKELIINETVPNRFSPKSPDKAHLNLHINSLELGDSAVYFCASSQLGAGANVLTFGAGSRLTVL.

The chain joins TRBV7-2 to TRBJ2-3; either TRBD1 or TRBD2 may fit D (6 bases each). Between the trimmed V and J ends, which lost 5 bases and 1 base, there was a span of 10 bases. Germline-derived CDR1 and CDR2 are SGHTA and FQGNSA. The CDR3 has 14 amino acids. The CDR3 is CASSRGGRTDTQYF. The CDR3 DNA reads TGTGCCAGCAGCAGAGGGGGGCGCACAGATACGCAGTATTTT.

The CDR3 bases are TGTGCCAGCAGTCCTACCGTAGCGGGAGGTTCCTCCTACGAGCAGTACTTC. Residues: CASSPTVAGGSSYEQYF. The chain couples TRBV12-3 or TRBV12-4 to TRBJ2-7, with 10 bases identical to TRBD2. The CDR3 spans 17 residues. V trimming: 5 bases; J trimming: 0 bases; junction bases outside the gene matches: 10.

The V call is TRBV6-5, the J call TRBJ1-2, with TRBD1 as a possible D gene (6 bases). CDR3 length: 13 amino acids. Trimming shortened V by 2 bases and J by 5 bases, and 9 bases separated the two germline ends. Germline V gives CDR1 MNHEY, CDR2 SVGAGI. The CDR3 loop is CASSYDRTYGYTF. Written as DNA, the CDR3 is TGTGCCAGCAGTTACGACAGGACTTATGGCTACACCTTC.

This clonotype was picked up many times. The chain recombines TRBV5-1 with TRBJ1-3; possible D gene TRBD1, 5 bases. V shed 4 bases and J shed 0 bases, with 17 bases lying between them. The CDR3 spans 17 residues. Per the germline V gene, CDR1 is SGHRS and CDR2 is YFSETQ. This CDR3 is CASSRGGTDISGNTIYF. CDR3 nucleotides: TGCGCCAGCAGCCGCGGGGGGACGGACATCTCTGGAAACACCATATATTTT. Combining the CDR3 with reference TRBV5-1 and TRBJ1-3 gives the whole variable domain KAGVTQTPRYLIKTRGQQVTLSCSPISGHRSVSWYQQTPGQGLQFLFEYFSETQRNKGNFPGRFSGRQFSNSRSEMNVSTLELGDSALYLCASSRGGTDISGNTIYFGEGSWLTVV.

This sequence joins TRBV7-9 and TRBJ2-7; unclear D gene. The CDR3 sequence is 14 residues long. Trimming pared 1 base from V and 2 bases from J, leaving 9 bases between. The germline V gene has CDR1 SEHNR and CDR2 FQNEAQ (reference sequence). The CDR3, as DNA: TGTGCCAGCAGCTTAGGTGACTTCCCCTACGAGCAGTACTTC. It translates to CASSLGDFPYEQYF.

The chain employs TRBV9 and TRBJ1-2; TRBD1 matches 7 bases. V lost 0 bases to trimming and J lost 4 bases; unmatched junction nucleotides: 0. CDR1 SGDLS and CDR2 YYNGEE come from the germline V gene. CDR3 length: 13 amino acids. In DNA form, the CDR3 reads TGTGCCAGCAGCGTAGAGGGGGCCTATGGCTACACCTTC. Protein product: CASSVEGAYGYTF.

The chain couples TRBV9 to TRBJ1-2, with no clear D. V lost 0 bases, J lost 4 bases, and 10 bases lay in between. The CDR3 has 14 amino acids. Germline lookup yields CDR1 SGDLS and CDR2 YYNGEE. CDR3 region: CASSVEADLYGYTF. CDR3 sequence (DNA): TGTGCCAGCAGCGTAGAGGCGGACCTCTATGGCTACACCTTC. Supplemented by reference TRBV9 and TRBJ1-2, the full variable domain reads DSGVTQTPKHLITATGQRVTLRCSPRSGDLSVYWYQQSLDQGLQFLIQYYNGEERAKGNILERFSAQQFPDLHSELNLSSLELGDSALYFCASSVEADLYGYTFGSGTRLTVV.

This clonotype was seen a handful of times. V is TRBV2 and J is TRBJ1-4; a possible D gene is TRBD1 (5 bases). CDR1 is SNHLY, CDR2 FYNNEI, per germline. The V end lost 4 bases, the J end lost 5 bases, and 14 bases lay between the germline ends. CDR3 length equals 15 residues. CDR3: CASSATGTFNEKLFF. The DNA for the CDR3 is TGTGCCAGCAGTGCTACCGGGACCTTCAATGAAAAACTGTTTTTT.

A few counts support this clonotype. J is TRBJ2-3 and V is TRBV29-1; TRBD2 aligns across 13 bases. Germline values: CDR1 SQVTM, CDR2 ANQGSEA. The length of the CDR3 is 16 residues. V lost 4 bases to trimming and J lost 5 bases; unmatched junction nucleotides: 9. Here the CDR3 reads CSVVELAGGPIDTQYF. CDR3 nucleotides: TGCAGCGTTGTAGAACTAGCGGGAGGGCCGATAGATACGCAGTATTTT.

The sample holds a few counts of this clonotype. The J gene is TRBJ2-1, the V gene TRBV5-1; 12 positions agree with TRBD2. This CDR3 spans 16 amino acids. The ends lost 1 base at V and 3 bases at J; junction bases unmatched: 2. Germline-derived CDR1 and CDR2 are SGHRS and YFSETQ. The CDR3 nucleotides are TGCGCCAGCAGCTTGATGACTAGCGGGGGCTACAATGAGCAGTTCTTC. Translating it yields CASSLMTSGGYNEQFF.

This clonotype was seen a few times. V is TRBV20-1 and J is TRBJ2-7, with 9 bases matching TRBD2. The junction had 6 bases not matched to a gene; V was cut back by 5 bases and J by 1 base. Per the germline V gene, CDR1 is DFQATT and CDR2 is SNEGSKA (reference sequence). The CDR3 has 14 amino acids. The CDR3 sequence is CSAQLAGLSYEQYF. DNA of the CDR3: TGCAGTGCTCAGCTAGCGGGGCTATCCTACGAGCAGTACTTC.

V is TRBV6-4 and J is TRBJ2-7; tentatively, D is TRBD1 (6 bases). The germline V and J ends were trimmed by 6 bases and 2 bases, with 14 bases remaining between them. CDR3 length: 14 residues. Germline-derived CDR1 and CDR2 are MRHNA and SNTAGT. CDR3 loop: CASSLQGATYEQYF. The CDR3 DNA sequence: TGTGCCAGCAGCCTACAGGGAGCCACCTACGAGCAGTACTTC.

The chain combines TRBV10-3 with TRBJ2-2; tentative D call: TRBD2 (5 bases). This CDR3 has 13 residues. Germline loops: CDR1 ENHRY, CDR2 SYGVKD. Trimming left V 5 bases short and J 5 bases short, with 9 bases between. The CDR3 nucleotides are TGTGCCATCAGTCCCCCGGGGACCGGGGAGCTGTTTTTT. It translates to CAISPPGTGELFF.

The DNA for the CDR3 is TGTGCCAGCAAATACGCCGGGGAGCTGTTTTTT. Its translation: CASKYAGELFF. The J gene is TRBJ2-2, the V gene TRBV2; no clear D. The CDR3 consists of 11 residues. Trimming took 7 bases from V and 6 from J, leaving 6 bases between them. Germline V gene lookup returns CDR1 SNHLY and CDR2 FYNNEI.

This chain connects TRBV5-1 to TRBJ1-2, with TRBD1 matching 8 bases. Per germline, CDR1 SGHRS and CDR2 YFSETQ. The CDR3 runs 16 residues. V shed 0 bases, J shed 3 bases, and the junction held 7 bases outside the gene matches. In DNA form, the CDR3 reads TGCGCCAGCAGCTTGGGGACAGGGCAGGTGGACTATGGCTACACCTTC. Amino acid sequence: CASSLGTGQVDYGYTF.

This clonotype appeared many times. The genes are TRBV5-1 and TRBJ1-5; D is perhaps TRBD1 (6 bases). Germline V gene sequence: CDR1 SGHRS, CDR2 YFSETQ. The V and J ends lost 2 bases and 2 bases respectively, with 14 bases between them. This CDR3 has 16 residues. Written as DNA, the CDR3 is TGCGCCAGCAGCTTACGGGGGACAAAGGGCAATCAGCCCCAGCATTTT. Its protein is CASSLRGTKGNQPQHF.

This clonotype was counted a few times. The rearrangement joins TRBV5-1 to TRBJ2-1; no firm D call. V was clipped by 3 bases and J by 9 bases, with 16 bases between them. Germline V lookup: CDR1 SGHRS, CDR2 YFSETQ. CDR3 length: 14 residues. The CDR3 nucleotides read TGCGCCAGCAGCTCGGGTAGTCGAGTGGGTGAGCAGTTCTTC. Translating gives CASSSGSRVGEQFF.

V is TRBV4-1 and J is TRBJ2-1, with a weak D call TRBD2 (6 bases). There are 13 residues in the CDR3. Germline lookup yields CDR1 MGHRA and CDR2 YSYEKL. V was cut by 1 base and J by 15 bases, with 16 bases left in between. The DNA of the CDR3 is TGCGCCAGCAGCCAAGGAGGGACTCCGGGCCGGTTCTTC. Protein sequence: CASSQGGTPGRFF.

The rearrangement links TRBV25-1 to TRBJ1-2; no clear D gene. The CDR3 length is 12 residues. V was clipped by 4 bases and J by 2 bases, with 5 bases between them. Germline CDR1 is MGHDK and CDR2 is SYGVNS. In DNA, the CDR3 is TGTGCCAGCAGTGGGGTAAACTATGGCTACACCTTC. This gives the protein CASSGVNYGYTF.